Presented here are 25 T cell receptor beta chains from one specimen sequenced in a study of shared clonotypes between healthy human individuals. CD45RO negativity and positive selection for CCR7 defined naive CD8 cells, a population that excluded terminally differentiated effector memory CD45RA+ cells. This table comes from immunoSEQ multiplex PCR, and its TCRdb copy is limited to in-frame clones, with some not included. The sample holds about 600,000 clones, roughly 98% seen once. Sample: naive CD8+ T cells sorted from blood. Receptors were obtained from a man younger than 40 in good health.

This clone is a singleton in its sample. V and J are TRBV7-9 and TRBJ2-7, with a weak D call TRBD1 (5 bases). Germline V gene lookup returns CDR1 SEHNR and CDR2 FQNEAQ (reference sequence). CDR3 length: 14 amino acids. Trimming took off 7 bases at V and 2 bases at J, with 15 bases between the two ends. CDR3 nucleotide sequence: TGTGCCAGCACCCAAGGGGCGCATCCCTACGAGCAGTACTTC. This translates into CASTQGAHPYEQYF.

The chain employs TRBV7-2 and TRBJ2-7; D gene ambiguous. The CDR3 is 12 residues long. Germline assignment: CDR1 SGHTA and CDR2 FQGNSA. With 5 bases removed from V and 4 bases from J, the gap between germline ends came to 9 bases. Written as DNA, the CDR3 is TGTGCCAGCAGCGCAACGCCGTACGAGCAGTACTTC. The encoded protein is CASSATPYEQYF.

DNA for the CDR3: TGCAGCGTTCTTTTAAGCGGGAGTGCCGGTTACTACAATGAGCAGTTCTTC. It specifies CSVLLSGSAGYYNEQFF. This sequence joins TRBV29-1 and TRBJ2-1; TRBD2 matches at 8 bases. The length of the CDR3 is 17 residues. Per the germline V gene, CDR1 is SQVTM and CDR2 is ANQGSEA. Losses at the gene ends were 5 bases for V and 3 bases for J; bases not matched to a gene: 15.

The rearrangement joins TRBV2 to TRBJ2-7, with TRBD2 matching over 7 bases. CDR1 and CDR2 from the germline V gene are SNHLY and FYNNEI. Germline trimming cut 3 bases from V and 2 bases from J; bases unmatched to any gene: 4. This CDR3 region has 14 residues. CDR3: CASSEAGVAYEQYF. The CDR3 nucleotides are TGTGCCAGCAGTGAGGCGGGAGTGGCCTACGAGCAGTACTTC.

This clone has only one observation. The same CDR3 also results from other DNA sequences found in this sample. CDR3 in amino acids: CASSPGYNEQFF. The CDR3 nucleotides read TGTGCCAGCTCACCGGGCTACAATGAGCAGTTCTTC. The V gene is TRBV18, the J gene TRBJ2-1, with D unclear. Trimming removed 3 bases at V and 3 bases at J, with 3 bases between. The germline gives CDR1 KGHSH, CDR2 LQKENI. The CDR3 spans 12 residues.

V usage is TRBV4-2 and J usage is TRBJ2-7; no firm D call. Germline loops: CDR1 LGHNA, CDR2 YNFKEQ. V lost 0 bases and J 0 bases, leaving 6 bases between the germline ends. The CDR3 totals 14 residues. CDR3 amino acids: CASSQDQFSYEQYF. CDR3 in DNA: TGTGCCAGCAGCCAAGATCAGTTCTCCTACGAGCAGTACTTC.

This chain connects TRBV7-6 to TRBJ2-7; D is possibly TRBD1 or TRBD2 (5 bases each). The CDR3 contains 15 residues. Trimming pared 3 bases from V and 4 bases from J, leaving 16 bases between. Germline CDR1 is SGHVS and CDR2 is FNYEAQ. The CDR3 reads CASSLNSGTTYEQYF. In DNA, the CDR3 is TGTGCCAGCAGCTTGAATTCCGGGACCACGTACGAGCAGTACTTC.

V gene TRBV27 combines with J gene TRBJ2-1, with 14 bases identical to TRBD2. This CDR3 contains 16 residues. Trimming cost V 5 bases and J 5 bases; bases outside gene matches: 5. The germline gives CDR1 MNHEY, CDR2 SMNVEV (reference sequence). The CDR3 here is CASSLTSGGGHNEQFF. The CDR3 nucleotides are TGTGCCAGCAGTCTGACTAGCGGGGGGGGTCACAATGAGCAGTTCTTC.

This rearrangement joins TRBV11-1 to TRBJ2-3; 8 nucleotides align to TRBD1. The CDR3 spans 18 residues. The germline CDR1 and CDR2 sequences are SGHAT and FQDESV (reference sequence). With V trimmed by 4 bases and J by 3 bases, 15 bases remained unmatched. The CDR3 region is CASSSQGAEFRLTDTQYF. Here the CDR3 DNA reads TGTGCCAGCAGCTCTCAGGGGGCGGAATTCCGTTTGACAGATACGCAGTATTTT.

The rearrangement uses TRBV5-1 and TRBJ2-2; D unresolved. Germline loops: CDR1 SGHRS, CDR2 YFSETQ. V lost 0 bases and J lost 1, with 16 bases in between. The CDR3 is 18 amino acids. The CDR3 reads CASSLAVSSGRNTGELFF. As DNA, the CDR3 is TGCGCCAGCAGCTTGGCGGTCAGCTCGGGTAGGAACACCGGGGAGCTGTTTTTT.

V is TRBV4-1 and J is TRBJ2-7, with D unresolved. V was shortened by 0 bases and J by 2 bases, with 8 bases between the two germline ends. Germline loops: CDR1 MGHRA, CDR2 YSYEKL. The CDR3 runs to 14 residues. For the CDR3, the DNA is TGCGCCAGCAGCCAAGAACCCCGGACCTACGAGCAGTACTTC. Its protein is CASSQEPRTYEQYF.

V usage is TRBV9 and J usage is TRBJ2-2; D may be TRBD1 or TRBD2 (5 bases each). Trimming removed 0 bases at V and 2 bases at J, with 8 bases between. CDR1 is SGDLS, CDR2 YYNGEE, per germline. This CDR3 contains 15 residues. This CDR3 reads CASSVAGPNTGELFF. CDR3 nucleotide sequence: TGTGCCAGCAGCGTAGCGGGACCTAACACCGGGGAGCTGTTTTTT.

CDR3 in amino acids: CASSRQGAYGYTF. The CDR3 DNA follows: TGTGCCAGCAGCCGGCAGGGCGCCTATGGCTACACCTTC. The chain is built from TRBV9 and TRBJ1-2; TRBD1 might be the D (5 bases). The germline gives CDR1 SGDLS, CDR2 YYNGEE. The CDR3 length is 13 residues. V lost 4 bases to trimming and J lost 4 bases, with 11 bases between them.

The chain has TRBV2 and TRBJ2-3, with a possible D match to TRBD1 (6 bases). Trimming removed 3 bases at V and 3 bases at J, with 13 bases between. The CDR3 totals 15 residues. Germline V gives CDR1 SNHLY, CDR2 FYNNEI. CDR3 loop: CASSDGHRETDTQYF. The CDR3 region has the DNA TGTGCCAGCAGTGATGGGCACAGGGAGACAGATACGCAGTATTTT.

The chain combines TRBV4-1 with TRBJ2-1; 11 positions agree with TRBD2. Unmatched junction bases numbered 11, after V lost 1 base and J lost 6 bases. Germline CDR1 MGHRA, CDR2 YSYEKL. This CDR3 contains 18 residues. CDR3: CASSQAGPTSGMGNEQFF. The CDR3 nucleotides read TGCGCCAGCAGCCAAGCAGGGCCGACTAGCGGGATGGGCAATGAGCAGTTCTTC.

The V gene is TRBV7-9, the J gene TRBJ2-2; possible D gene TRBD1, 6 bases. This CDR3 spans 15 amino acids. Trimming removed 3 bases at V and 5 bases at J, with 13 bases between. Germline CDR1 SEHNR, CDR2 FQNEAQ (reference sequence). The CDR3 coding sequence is TGTGCCAGCAGCTTTTACAGGGTGGAGACCGGGGAGCTGTTTTTT. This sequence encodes CASSFYRVETGELFF.

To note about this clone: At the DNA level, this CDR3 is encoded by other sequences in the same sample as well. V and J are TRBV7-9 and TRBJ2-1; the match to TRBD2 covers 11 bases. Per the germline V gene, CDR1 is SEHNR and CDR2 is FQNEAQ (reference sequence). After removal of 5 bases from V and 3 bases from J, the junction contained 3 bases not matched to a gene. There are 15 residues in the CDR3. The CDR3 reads CASSATSGGYNEQFF. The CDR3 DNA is TGTGCCAGCAGCGCTACTAGCGGGGGCTACAATGAGCAGTTCTTC.

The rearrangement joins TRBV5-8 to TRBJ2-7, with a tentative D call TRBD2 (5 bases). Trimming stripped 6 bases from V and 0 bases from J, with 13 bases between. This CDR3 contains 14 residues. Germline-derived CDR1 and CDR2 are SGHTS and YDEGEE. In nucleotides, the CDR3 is TGTGCCAGCACCGAGGAGGACGACTCCTACGAGCAGTACTTC. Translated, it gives CASTEEDDSYEQYF. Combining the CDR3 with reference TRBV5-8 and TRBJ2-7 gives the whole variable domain EAGVTQSPTHLIKTRGQQATLRCSPISGHTSVYWYQQALGLGLQFLLWYDEGEERNRGNFPPRFSGRQFPNYSSELNVNALELEDSALYLCASTEEDDSYEQYFGPGTRLTVT.

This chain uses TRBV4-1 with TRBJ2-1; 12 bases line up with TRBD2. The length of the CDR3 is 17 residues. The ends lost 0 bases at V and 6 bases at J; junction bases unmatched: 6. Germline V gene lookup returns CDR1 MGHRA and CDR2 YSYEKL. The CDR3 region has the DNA TGCGCCAGCAGCCAAGACCTAGCGGGAGGGCTTTTCAATGAGCAGTTCTTC. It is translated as CASSQDLAGGLFNEQFF.

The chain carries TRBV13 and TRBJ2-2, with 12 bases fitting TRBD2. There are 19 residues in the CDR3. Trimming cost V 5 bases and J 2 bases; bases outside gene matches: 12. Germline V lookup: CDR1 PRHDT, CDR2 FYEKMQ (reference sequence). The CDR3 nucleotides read TGTGCCAGCAGCCTCCAAAAGACTAGCGGGGGCATAAACACCGGGGAGCTGTTTTTT. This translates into CASSLQKTSGGINTGELFF.

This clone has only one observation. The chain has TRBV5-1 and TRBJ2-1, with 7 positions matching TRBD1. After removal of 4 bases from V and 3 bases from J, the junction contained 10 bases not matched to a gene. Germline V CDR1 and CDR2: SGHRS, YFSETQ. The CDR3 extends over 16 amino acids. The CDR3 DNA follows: TGCGCCAGCAGCCCCCTGGGGCAGGGGGTCTACAATGAGCAGTTCTTC. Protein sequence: CASSPLGQGVYNEQFF.

The CDR3 region is CANRREDYEQYF. The CDR3 DNA reads as TGTGCCAACAGGCGAGAGGACTACGAGCAGTACTTC. The chain uses TRBV11-2 and TRBJ2-7; possibly TRBD1 for D (5 bases). The CDR3 covers 12 residues. Germline CDR1 and CDR2: SGHAT and FQNNGV. Trimming stripped 10 bases from V and 3 bases from J, with 13 bases between.

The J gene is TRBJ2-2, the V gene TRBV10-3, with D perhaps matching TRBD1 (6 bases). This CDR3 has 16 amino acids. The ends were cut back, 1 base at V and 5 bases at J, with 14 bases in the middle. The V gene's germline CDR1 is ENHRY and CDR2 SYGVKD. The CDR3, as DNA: TGTGCCATCAGTGAGTTTTTAGACAGGCCAACCGGGGAGCTGTTTTTT. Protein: CAISEFLDRPTGELFF.

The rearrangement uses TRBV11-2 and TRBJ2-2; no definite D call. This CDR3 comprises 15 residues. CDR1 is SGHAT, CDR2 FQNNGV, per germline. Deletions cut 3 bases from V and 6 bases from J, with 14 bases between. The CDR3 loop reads CASSLWSGVSGELFF. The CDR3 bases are TGTGCCAGCAGCTTGTGGAGTGGGGTCTCCGGGGAGCTGTTTTTT.

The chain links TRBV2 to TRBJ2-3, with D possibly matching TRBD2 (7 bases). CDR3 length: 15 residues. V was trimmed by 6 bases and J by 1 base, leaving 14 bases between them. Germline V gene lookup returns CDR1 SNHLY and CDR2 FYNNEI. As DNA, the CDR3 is TGTGCCAGCAGGCTACAGGGAGGGGGCACAGATACGCAGTATTTT. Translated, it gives CASRLQGGGTDTQYF.